One and the same sample provided the 21 T cell receptor beta chains below, sequenced in a study of T-cell reconstitution after alpha-beta-depleted transplantation in children. The TCRbeta library was prepared with unique molecular identifiers. TCRdb redid the calling of the PCR reads with MiXCR, one entry per CDR3 protein. The repertoire holds 250,000 to 400,000 distinct CDR3 sequences, with around 25% as singletons. The sequencing here drew on PBMCs, mostly from graft donor cells, taken 180 days after TCRalphabeta/CD19-depleted stem cell transplant. These receptors all come from a male patient between 5 and 17 years old who had a stem cell transplant for acute lymphoblastic leukemia, so the T cells may come from the graft donor.

V usage is TRBV7-6 and J usage is TRBJ2-7; the D call may be TRBD1 or TRBD2 (5 bases each). The CDR3 runs 15 residues. V was pared by 1 base and J by 3 bases, with 13 bases between. The germline V gene encodes CDR1 SGHVS and CDR2 FNYEAQ. The DNA for the CDR3 is TGTGCCAGCAGCTTAGAGGTCCGAGGGGTCTACGAGCAGTACTTC. As protein: CASSLEVRGVYEQYF. Full variable domain (rest looked up from reference TRBV7-6 and TRBJ2-7): GAGVSQSPRYKVTKRGQDVALRCDPISGHVSLYWYRQALGQGPEFLTYFNYEAQQDKSGLPNDRFSAERPEGSISTLTIQRTEQRDSAMYRCASSLEVRGVYEQYFGPGTRLTVT.

J is TRBJ1-2 and V is TRBV7-6; D is unclear. Trimming pared 3 bases from V and 1 base from J, leaving 15 bases between. CDR3 length: 16 amino acids. The germline CDR1 and CDR2 sequences are SGHVS and FNYEAQ. CDR3 DNA: TGTGCCAGCAGCTTGCCGGAGGGAGGGTGTAACTATGGCTACACCTTC. This codes for CASSLPEGGCNYGYTF.

The rearrangement links TRBV5-1 to TRBJ2-7; 13 positions agree with TRBD2. J lost 7 bases, V lost 7 bases, and 11 bases had no gene match. This CDR3 spans 15 amino acids. The germline CDR1 and CDR2 sequences are SGHRS and YFSETQ. The CDR3 sequence: CASCRWTSGSREQYF. CDR3 coding DNA: TGCGCCAGCTGTCGGTGGACTAGCGGGAGCCGAGAGCAGTACTTC.

At least ten counts were recorded for this clonotype. The chain has TRBV5-1 and TRBJ2-5; 10 bases align to TRBD2. The CDR3 spans 18 residues. Germline lookup yields CDR1 SGHRS and CDR2 YFSETQ. The V gene end was trimmed by 0 bases and the J gene end by 3 bases; junction bases not matched to a gene: 11. Here the CDR3 DNA reads TGCGCCAGCAGCTTGGAGGCTAGCGGGAGAGTTCTAGAAGAGACCCAGTACTTC. Translating it yields CASSLEASGRVLEETQYF.

The chain employs TRBV14 and TRBJ2-5; the D gene is possibly TRBD2 (7 bases). Germline CDR1 reads SGHDN; CDR2 reads FVKESK. V was shortened by 0 bases and J by 7 bases, with 18 bases between the two germline ends. The CDR3 extends over 16 amino acids. This chain's CDR3 is CASSQDLGLGGVTQYF. Here the CDR3 DNA reads TGTGCCAGCAGCCAAGACCTAGGACTAGGGGGTGTGACCCAGTACTTC.

This clonotype was detected a few times. In DNA form, the CDR3 reads TGTGCCAGCAGCGTATCCCGGGAATCTGGAAACACCATATATTTT. Amino acid sequence: CASSVSRESGNTIYF. The V gene is TRBV9, the J gene TRBJ1-3, with no clear D. Germline V CDR1 and CDR2: SGDLS, YYNGEE. CDR3 length: 15 residues. Between the trimmed V and J ends, which lost 1 base and 1 base, there was a span of 9 bases.

This clonotype was seen a few times. The J gene is TRBJ2-7, the V gene TRBV18; maybe TRBD1 (6 bases). The CDR3 totals 15 residues. Germline CDR1 is KGHSH and CDR2 is LQKENI. V was cut by 2 bases and J by 3 bases, with 14 bases left in between. In nucleotides, the CDR3 is TGTGCCAGCTCACCAGCGAGCACAGGGCACTACGAGCAGTACTTC. Protein: CASSPASTGHYEQYF.

This clonotype has only a few counts. This sequence joins TRBV5-1 and TRBJ2-7, with TRBD2 identical over 8 bases. Germline CDR1 reads SGHRS; CDR2 reads YFSETQ. This CDR3 is built from 15 residues. V was clipped by 6 bases and J by 0 bases; unmatched bases: 8. CDR3 sequence: CASMNGGDPSYEQYF. CDR3 DNA sequence: TGCGCCAGCATGAACGGGGGGGACCCCTCCTACGAGCAGTACTTC. Supplemented by reference TRBV5-1 and TRBJ2-7, the full variable domain reads KAGVTQTPRYLIKTRGQQVTLSCSPISGHRSVSWYQQTPGQGLQFLFEYFSETQRNKGNFPGRFSGRQFSNSRSEMNVSTLELGDSALYLCASMNGGDPSYEQYFGPGTRLTVT.

This clonotype was picked up many times. V and J are TRBV5-1 and TRBJ2-7; 10 bases fit TRBD2. Trimming at V came to 1 base and at J to 4 bases, leaving 2 bases not matched to a gene. This CDR3 is 14 amino acids long. Germline CDR1 and CDR2: SGHRS and YFSETQ. CDR3 DNA: TGCGCCAGCAGCTTGACTAGCGGGACTTACGAGCAGTACTTC. Protein: CASSLTSGTYEQYF.

The V gene is TRBV5-5, the J gene TRBJ2-1, with a possible D match to TRBD2 (7 bases). Trimming pared 3 bases from V and 4 bases from J, leaving 23 bases between. Germline V CDR1 and CDR2: SGHKS, YYEKEE (reference sequence). The CDR3 has 18 amino acids. The CDR3 nucleotides are TGTGCCAGCAGCTCGGGGGGACATTCGTTTGCTCTTTACAATGAGCAGTTCTTC. Protein sequence: CASSSGGHSFALYNEQFF.

This clonotype appeared a few times. V gene TRBV7-9 combines with J gene TRBJ2-1, with D possibly being TRBD1 (5 bases). Germline lookup yields CDR1 SEHNR and CDR2 FQNEAQ (reference sequence). The CDR3 spans 11 residues. Trimming removed 8 bases at V and 10 bases at J, with 12 bases between. DNA of the CDR3: TGTGCCAGCGCTCCGTGGGGCGAGCAGTTCTTC. Translation: CASAPWGEQFF.

This clonotype has only a few counts. The chain is built from TRBV12-3 or TRBV12-4 and TRBJ2-7; the D gene could be TRBD1 or TRBD2 (5 bases each). This CDR3 spans 14 amino acids. V lost 3 bases and J 4 bases, leaving 13 bases between the germline ends. The CDR3 nucleotides read TGTGCCAGCAGTTTGGCAGGGAGCGGATACGAGCAGTACTTC. Translating gives CASSLAGSGYEQYF.

This clonotype was seen a few times. The chain links TRBV14 to TRBJ2-7; 8 bases line up with TRBD1. CDR3 size: 17 residues. Germline loops: CDR1 SGHDN, CDR2 FVKESK. V was clipped by 4 bases and J by 0 bases; unmatched bases: 11. The CDR3, as DNA: TGTGCCAGCAGCCTAACAACCCTGACAGGGGACTCCTACGAGCAGTACTTC. It specifies CASSLTTLTGDSYEQYF.

This chain uses TRBV9 with TRBJ2-5, with D tentatively TRBD2 (5 bases). Germline V gives CDR1 SGDLS, CDR2 YYNGEE. The CDR3 extends over 14 amino acids. V shed 0 bases and J shed 3 bases, with 9 bases lying between them. The CDR3 region is CASSVGVGEETQYF. Here the CDR3 DNA reads TGTGCCAGCAGCGTAGGCGTCGGGGAAGAGACCCAGTACTTC.

The chain recombines TRBV7-6 with TRBJ1-1; tentative D call: TRBD1 (5 bases). V was clipped by 5 bases and J by 11 bases, with 18 bases between them. CDR1 is SGHVS and CDR2 is FNYEAQ in the germline V gene. This CDR3 is 13 amino acids long. The CDR3 DNA is TGTGCCAGCAGCCCCCAAGTGGGGGGGGGGGCTTTCTTT. Translated, it gives CASSPQVGGGAFF.

The chain is built from TRBV7-9 and TRBJ2-5, with a possible D match to TRBD2 (5 bases). CDR1 is SEHNR and CDR2 is FQNEAQ in the germline V gene (reference sequence). V lost 8 bases and J lost 4, with 23 bases in between. This CDR3 is built from 16 residues. The CDR3 reads CASQSGLVNPPETQYF. CDR3 DNA sequence: TGTGCCAGCCAAAGCGGACTCGTGAACCCACCAGAGACCCAGTACTTC.

This chain uses TRBV18 with TRBJ1-5; the D is unclear. Germline-derived CDR1 and CDR2 are KGHSH and LQKENI. V was clipped by 1 base and J by 6 bases, with 4 bases between them. The CDR3 covers 12 residues. The DNA of the CDR3 is TGTGCCAGCTCACCACGGGGTCAGCCCCAGCATTTT. This gives the protein CASSPRGQPQHF. Looking up the rest from reference TRBV18 and TRBJ1-5 gives the full variable domain: NAGVMQNPRHLVRRRGQEARLRCSPMKGHSHVYWYRQLPEEGLKFMVYLQKENIIDESGMPKERFSAEFPKEGPSILRIQQVVRGDSAAYFCASSPRGQPQHFGDGTRLSIL.

The chain combines TRBV6-5 with TRBJ2-5; a weak D match, TRBD1 (5 bases). Germline V gives CDR1 MNHEY, CDR2 SVGAGI. The CDR3 is 15 residues long. V was cut by 0 bases and J by 5 bases, with 13 bases left in between. The CDR3 protein is CASSYSGPSGETQYF. CDR3 nucleotides: TGTGCCAGCAGTTACTCTGGGCCCTCAGGGGAGACCCAGTACTTC.

Only a few counts were recorded for this clonotype. The V call is TRBV7-9, the J call TRBJ1-2, with TRBD1 as a possible D gene (5 bases). CDR3 length: 15 amino acids. Germline CDR1 is SEHNR and CDR2 is FQNEAQ (reference sequence). V lost 1 base to trimming and J lost 8 bases, with 17 bases between them. The CDR3 reads CASSLVSGPPGGYTF. For the CDR3, the DNA is TGTGCCAGCAGCTTAGTATCGGGACCCCCGGGGGGCTACACCTTC. Complete variable domain (other parts from reference TRBV7-9 and TRBJ1-2): DTGVSQNPRHKITKRGQNVTFRCDPISEHNRLYWYRQTLGQGPEFLTYFQNEAQLEKSRLLSDRFSAERPKGSFSTLEIQRTEQGDSAMYLCASSLVSGPPGGYTFGSGTRLTVV.

This clonotype was counted ten times or more. The rearrangement uses TRBV4-1 and TRBJ2-7; 7 bases are a match to TRBD1. The germline CDR1 and CDR2 sequences are MGHRA and YSYEKL. This CDR3 has 14 residues. Trimming at V came to 5 bases and at J to 3 bases, leaving 7 bases not matched to a gene. CDR3 coding DNA: TGCGCCAGCAGCGCAGTGGGACAGAACTACGAGCAGTACTTC. Translation: CASSAVGQNYEQYF.

This chain connects TRBV24-1 to TRBJ2-7, with TRBD1 as a possible D gene (5 bases). The CDR3 runs to 14 residues. V lost 8 bases, J lost 4 bases, and 17 bases lay in between. Germline CDR1 and CDR2: KGHDR and SFDVKD. The CDR3 spells CATTETVGIYEQYF. CDR3 in DNA: TGTGCCACCACTGAGACAGTGGGAATTTACGAGCAGTACTTC.